This entry describes one TCR beta chain. Its binding antigen is unknown. There are no base qualities to consult, and no much larger clone falls within one base. As encoded in the germline V gene, CDR1 is MGHRA while CDR2 is YSYEKL. The CDR3, from cysteine to phenylalanine, totals 13 residues. Of all the DNA, just the CDR3 is kept, 39 bases in frame from base 1. The germline ends are 7 bases apart after V is trimmed by 2 bases and J by 5 bases. These data belong to a study of shared clonotypes between healthy human individuals (dated by TCRdb to about 2020). At the level of the whole study: The cohort included three men and a couple of women between 18 and 49 years of age. Different laboratories and diverse techniques were used to prepare libraries and sequence TCR repertoires, to increase sequencing depth and limit assay-specific biases. Per donor, three plates each were used for CD4 naive and CD4 memory, two for CD8 naive, and one for CD8 memory. Between about 0.85 and 10 billion PBMCs per donor were obtained by leukapheresis. To estimate repertoire size and how much clonotypes are shared between individuals, the study performed deep sequencing of blood TCR repertoires from roughly five healthy adults. Broader findings and caveats from the paper: Sharing across several donors was observed for around 5% of naive CD4, under 4% of naive CD8, 2% to 2.5% of memory CD4, and roughly 0.4% of memory CD8 clonotypes. Clonotypes shared by all four sorted-subset donors showed higher generation probabilities than non-shared clonotypes. Pairwise subsampling indicated that sequencing depth was expected to affect the degree of clonotype sharing among donors. The small number of donors limited the genetic and exposure-history diversity represented. Rarefaction of sorted-subset datasets indicated incomplete sequencing despite the large sequencing depth. Sampling was restricted to blood, and TCR repertoires in tissues likely differ from the TCR repertoires found in blood. Naive subsets generally had larger estimated clonotype richness than memory subsets.

TCR CDR3 regions were amplified from genomic DNA by multiplex PCR using the deep immunoSEQ assay. Extracted genomic DNA from each cell subset was distributed evenly across all wells of several immunoSEQ 96-well plates, and each plate was treated as a replicate. For sorted subsets, each replicate PCR was loaded with around 200 ng genomic DNA, equivalent to 25,000 to 35,000 T cell genomes. The purified libraries were quantified using a Qubit 3.0 fluorometer, sized with a Bioanalyzer 2100, and then quantified again using the KAPA Library Quantification kit. Every immunoSEQ 96-well plate was sequenced on a dedicated single-read 150-cycle Illumina NextSeq 550 flow cell. As for the authors' bioinformatics: Because the immunoSEQ output held only junctional sequences and lacked quality scores, the filtering could not match the filtering applied to full-length reads. To assign V/J genes and CDR3, sequences were annotated against IMGT germline references using PyIR, a Python wrapper for IgBLAST v1.9. Reads with weak V/J assignments (E-value above 1e-6), missing CDR3, stop codons, out-of-frame junctions, or ambiguous translated residues were removed. A V3J clonotype was defined by an identical inferred V gene, J gene, and CDR3 amino acid sequence. To compute the percentage overlap between repertoires, the number of shared unique clonotypes was divided by the size of the smaller repertoire. Repertoire richness was assessed with RTK rarefaction, the Chao1 estimator, and Recon v2.1 estimates of unobserved clonotypes. For all TCRbeta clonotypes obtained by the gDNA method from four donors, generation probabilities were computed with OLGA. This immuneACCESS table, as held by TCRdb, lists in-frame sequences with V and J called but not all clones. Of the missing ones, under half trace to an unresolved V gene in checked studies; the others have no known cause. V and J calls plus clone size are reproduced from that table; the DNA served to infer D and trimming. A total of millions of clones appear in this sample, about 95% of them only once. The leading ten clones occupy roughly 0.13% of the sample.

Healthy HIV-negative adults with no recently reported acute infections or vaccinations were included as donors. All donors were Caucasian adults living in Nashville, Tennessee, USA. Magnetic negative selection was used to enrich CD4+ T cells, after which naive cells were positively selected on CD45RA and the negative fraction became the memory subset. After blood collection by leukapheresis, PBMCs were isolated using Ficoll-Histopaque density gradient centrifugation and then cryopreserved in the vapor phase of liquid nitrogen. Analytical flow cytometry was used to check the purity and quantity of each magnetically sorted T cell population. Each sorted fraction had its genomic DNA isolated and then quantified by UV absorbance on a Nanodrop 2000c.

The sequence was collected from a man younger than 35 in good health. Material: naive CD4+ T cells sorted from blood. The cell subset or site label on this specimen signifies: CD45RA+ positively selected. The V gene is TRBV4-1 and the J gene is TRBJ2-1; TRBD2 is possibly the D segment (6 matching bases). Here the CDR3 is given as CASSQRGNNEQFF. The nucleotide sequence reads TGCGCCAGCAGCCAACGGGGGAACAATGAGCAGTTCTTC.